This T cell receptor beta chain emerged from a study of blood T cell repertoires in COVID-19. Study summary: T cells, B-cell-depleted T cells, or PBMCs provided the cDNA or gDNA that served as material.

Germline V CDR1 and CDR2: WNHNN, SYGVQD (reference sequence). The CDR3 runs to 15 residues. Unmatched junction bases numbered 5, after V lost 5 bases and J lost 1 base. Per the original methods: Quantification of nucleated cells was approximated via reference gene primer amplification. Generated by immunoSEQ multiplex PCR, the TCRdb table keeps only in-frame clones and is missing some. D and trimming were read from the DNA, whereas the V and J calls and clone size are those reported in that table. The profile shows some 150,000 clones, roughly 77% of them singletons. Material: peripheral blood. This clonotype originated in a man between 60 and 70 years old with acute or convalescent COVID-19. The gene calls are TRBV10-1 and TRBJ2-1, with 7 bases fitting TRBD2. The CDR3 sequence: CASSQLAGSYNEQFF. The CDR3 coding sequence is TGCGCCAGCAGTCAATTAGCGGGTTCCTACAATGAGCAGTTCTTC.